These T cell receptor beta chains were read from a single sample in a study of cytomegalovirus exposure and HLA in healthy donors. TCRdb keeps only in-frame clones here, not all; method: immunoSEQ multiplex PCR. The top ten clones hold 6.5% to 7.5% of a sample with roughly 200,000 clones, about 89% of them seen once. Sequenced input: PBMCs. The receptors come from a man in his thirties or forties in good health and CMV-seropositive. The CDR3 runs from the conserved cysteine through the conserved F or W.

J gene | V gene | CDR3 protein
TRBJ1-6 | TRBV5-1 | CASSLEVWSSYNSPLHF
TRBJ2-1 | TRBV7-3 | CASSLRADNEQFF
TRBJ1-6 | TRBV27 | CASTHRVLGSSYNSPLHF
TRBJ1-2 | TRBV28 | CASSLTGGYGYTF
TRBJ2-6 | TRBV4-3 | CASSQEAPQGRISGANVLTF
TRBJ1-1 | TRBV9 | CASSVEPDLNTEAFF
TRBJ2-7 | TRBV11-3 | CASSRDSVYEQYF
TRBJ1-2 | TRBV6-5 | CASSYKGEHGYTF
TRBJ2-2 | TRBV29-1 | CSVARLQGARTGELFF
TRBJ1-2 | TRBV29-1 | CSAEAQGVGYTF
TRBJ2-1 | TRBV6-6 | CASSLPGQGAEEQFF